The 15 T cell receptor beta chains presented below share a single source sample, sequenced in a study of vaccination and CD4 T cells after COVID-19. The study sequenced cultured CD4+ T cell DNA using the Oncomine TCR Beta short-read assay. TCRdb independently ran MiXCR on the PCR reads; one entry per CDR3 protein. This sample has about 25,000 distinct CDR3 sequences; around 45% occur once, and the top ten carry roughly 6%. The antigens these receptors bind are not known. The treatment was: approximately nine-day PBMC culture with coronavirus spike peptide pools or control peptides (ViraFEST assay). The source material was CD4+ T cells from blood, cultured in vitro. The receptors stem from a human donor who had recovered from COVID-19.

J is TRBJ2-7 and V is TRBV5-6; D is perhaps TRBD2 (5 bases). Trimming pared 3 bases from V and 2 bases from J, leaving 12 bases between. The CDR3 has 14 amino acids. Germline V gives CDR1 SGHDT, CDR2 YYEEEE. The CDR3: CASSSWTGTYEQYF. DNA for the CDR3: TGTGCCAGCAGCTCCTGGACGGGGACCTACGAGCAGTACTTC.

This clonotype was seen a few times. The J gene is TRBJ2-5, the V gene TRBV20-1; D may be TRBD1 (6 bases). This CDR3 contains 13 residues. V lost 5 bases and J lost 5, with 15 bases in between. Looked up from germline, CDR1 is DFQATT and CDR2 is SNEGSKA (reference sequence). This CDR3 is CSAWDTQAETQYF. CDR3 coding DNA: TGCAGTGCTTGGGACACCCAGGCGGAGACCCAGTACTTC.

This sequence joins TRBV20-1 and TRBJ1-2; the D is unclear. The V and J ends lost 1 base and 1 base respectively, with 7 bases between them. This CDR3 contains 13 residues. Germline V lookup: CDR1 DFQATT, CDR2 SNEGSKA (reference sequence). In nucleotides, the CDR3 is TGCAGTGCTAGAGTCGGCAGTAACTATGGCTACACCTTC. Translation: CSARVGSNYGYTF.

The chain combines TRBV15 with TRBJ2-3; no firm D call. Germline CDR1 reads LNHNV; CDR2 reads YYDKDF (reference sequence). V was trimmed by 4 bases and J by 7 bases, leaving 12 bases between them. The CDR3 contains 13 residues. CDR3 sequence: CATSTEKSHTQYF. The CDR3 bases are TGTGCCACCAGCACCGAAAAGAGTCATACGCAGTATTTT.

The chain is built from TRBV27 and TRBJ2-7; 8 positions agree with TRBD1. V dropped 2 bases and J dropped 6; count of bases not matched to a gene: 12. The CDR3 has 16 amino acids. Looked up from germline, CDR1 is MNHEY and CDR2 is SMNVEV (reference sequence). The chain's CDR3 is CASSLLLGQGLSEQYF. The CDR3 DNA reads as TGTGCCAGCAGTTTACTTTTAGGACAGGGTTTATCCGAGCAGTACTTC.

About this clonotype itself: It may be a read error: a sequence one base away is much more abundant. The chain combines TRBV20-1 with TRBJ2-2; 9 nucleotides align to TRBD1. Per the germline V gene, CDR1 is DFQATT and CDR2 is SNEGSKA (reference sequence). The CDR3 is 14 amino acids. Losses at the gene ends were 2 bases for V and 4 bases for J; bases not matched to a gene: 2. The DNA of the CDR3 is TGCAGTGCTAGAACGACAGGGGGCACCGGGGAGCTGTTTTTT. Translated: CSARTTGGTGELFF.

The chain employs TRBV7-8 and TRBJ2-3; 10 bases are shared with TRBD2. The V gene's germline CDR1 is SGHVS and CDR2 FQNEAQ. The junction had 18 bases not matched to a gene; V was cut back by 3 bases and J by 0 bases. This CDR3 region has 21 residues. The CDR3 is CASSLRRVLSGGAPSTDTQYF. DNA of the CDR3: TGTGCCAGCAGCTTGCGGCGGGTGCTAAGCGGGGGGGCCCCTAGCACAGATACGCAGTATTTT.

This clonotype occurred a few times. This chain uses TRBV6-1 with TRBJ2-5; 10 bases agree with TRBD2. The CDR3 is made up of 15 amino acids. V shed 7 bases, J shed 1 base, and the junction held 6 bases outside the gene matches. Germline CDR1 and CDR2: MNHNS and SASEGT. The DNA of the CDR3 is TGTGCCAGCACCCTTCGACTAGCGGGCCAAGAGACCCAGTACTTC. Protein sequence: CASTLRLAGQETQYF.

This clonotype was detected a few times. The genes are TRBV11-3 and TRBJ2-3; 12 nucleotides agree with TRBD2. The germline V gene encodes CDR1 SGHNT and CDR2 YENEEA. J was trimmed by 0 bases and V by 2 bases; bases with no gene match: 6. The CDR3 contains 18 residues. The CDR3 here is CASSLLLAGGTSTDTQYF. CDR3 in DNA: TGTGCCAGCAGCTTATTACTAGCGGGGGGCACTAGCACAGATACGCAGTATTTT.

This clonotype was seen just once. CDR3 loop: CATSPGVWSNQPQHF. Here the CDR3 DNA reads TGTGCCACCTCCCCGGGGGTGTGGAGCAATCAGCCCCAGCATTTT. V and J are TRBV6-1 and TRBJ1-5; weak D call: TRBD1 (5 bases). This CDR3 comprises 15 residues. V lost 10 bases to trimming and J lost 1 base, with 17 bases between them. Germline CDR1 is MNHNS and CDR2 is SASEGT.

The chain couples TRBV7-8 to TRBJ2-5; 10 bases match TRBD1. V lost 5 bases and J lost 5; bases outside the gene matches: 5. Germline V CDR1 and CDR2: SGHVS, FQNEAQ. The CDR3 totals 14 residues. The chain's CDR3 is CASSDGTGVETQYF. Written as DNA, the CDR3 is TGTGCCAGCAGCGATGGGACAGGGGTTGAGACCCAGTACTTC.

The table lists this clonotype with a few counts. The chain is built from TRBV6-1 and TRBJ1-6; D ambiguous. This CDR3 contains 16 residues. With 2 bases removed from V and 7 bases from J, the gap between germline ends came to 15 bases. Germline lookup yields CDR1 MNHNS and CDR2 SASEGT. The CDR3 DNA is TGTGCCAGCAGTGAATCGGTAGCGGGAACCAATTCACCCCTCCACTTT. Its translation: CASSESVAGTNSPLHF.

V and J are TRBV7-2 and TRBJ2-6, with 11 bases matching TRBD1. The CDR3 is 14 amino acids. Germline V CDR1 and CDR2: SGHTA, FQGNSA. The junction had 5 bases not matched to a gene; V was cut back by 5 bases and J by 11 bases. CDR3 bases: TGTGCCAGCAGCCGGACAGGGGGCGACTACGTCCTGACTTTC. This encodes CASSRTGGDYVLTF.

This rearrangement joins TRBV11-1 to TRBJ2-3; tentative D call: TRBD1 (6 bases). Germline V gene lookup returns CDR1 SGHAT and CDR2 FQDESV (reference sequence). The CDR3 runs to 14 residues. Between the trimmed V and J ends, which lost 5 bases and 4 bases, there was a span of 13 bases. The CDR3 is CASSLMGAADTQYF. The CDR3 DNA sequence: TGTGCCAGCAGCCTAATGGGGGCCGCAGATACGCAGTATTTT.

The CDR3 loop reads CASSPPGQGAGGYTF. The CDR3 bases are TGTGCCAGCTCACCACCGGGACAGGGGGCCGGAGGCTACACCTTC. This chain uses TRBV18 with TRBJ1-2, with 12 positions matching TRBD1. With 0 bases clipped from V and 8 bases from J, the junction kept 4 bases outside the gene matches. The length of the CDR3 is 15 residues. CDR1 KGHSH and CDR2 LQKENI come from the germline V gene.